This T cell receptor (beta chain) was identified during a study of response to subunit inactivated influenza vaccine. The study, taken as a whole, reports: Authors suggested each seasonal flu vaccination may recruit only limited numbers of new T cells.

TCRdb reanalysed the RT-PCR reads using MiXCR and keeps one entry per CDR3 protein. The sample yields 450,000 to 550,000 distinct CDR3 sequences, about 25% seen once. On this clonotype itself: The antigen is undetermined.

Germline values: CDR1 DFQATT, CDR2 SNEGSKA (reference sequence). The CDR3 has 17 amino acids. J gave up 1 base and V 1 base, and 4 bases lay outside the gene matches. The clonotype originates from a man aged 50-59 years who received an inactivated influenza vaccine. Sequencing used CD4+ T cells sorted from PBMCs, obtained roughly 5 days after vaccination. This rearrangement joins TRBV20-1 to TRBJ2-3; 14 nucleotides agree with TRBD2. CDR3 sequence: CSARGPGLAGGTDTQYF. The CDR3 coding sequence is TGCAGTGCTAGAGGTCCGGGACTAGCGGGGGGCACAGATACGCAGTATTTT.